The TCR beta chain under discussion was sequenced for a study of cytomegalovirus exposure and HLA in healthy donors. Findings of the study overall: In a later analysis, TCR beta V- and J-gene trimming showed a link to a missense DCLRE1C variant.

As for this clone: Its antigen is not known.

The PCR ran on 60 Vbeta and 13 Jbeta primers. Profiling relied on immunoSEQ multiplex PCR, and the TCRdb table lists in-frame clones only, not all of them. The sample has over 95,000 clones, under 80% seen once. The receptor comes from a man in his forties in good health and CMV-seronegative. The sample consisted of PBMCs.

CDR3 amino acids: CASSLFQGDNSPLHF. Here the CDR3 DNA reads TGTGCCAGCAGCTTGTTTCAGGGGGATAATTCACCCCTCCACTTT. V and J are TRBV5-4 and TRBJ1-6; 7 bases fit TRBD1. With V trimmed by 1 base and J by 5 bases, 3 bases remained unmatched. Germline V gives CDR1 SGHNT, CDR2 YYREEE (reference sequence). The CDR3 spans 15 residues. Full variable domain (outside the CDR3, taken from reference TRBV5-4 and TRBJ1-6): ETGVTQSPTHLIKTRGQQVTLRCSSQSGHNTVSWYQQALGQGPQFIFQYYREEENGRGNFPPRFSGLQFPNYSSELNVNALELDDSALYLCASSLFQGDNSPLHFGNGTRLTVT.